The clone carrying this T cell receptor beta chain was recorded at least ten times. The data belong to a study of T cells in Graves' hyperthyroidism and ophthalmopathy. What was amplified from RNA transcripts were TCR beta CDR3 regions. HTBI primers drove first-round RT-PCR of the TCR CDR3. TCRdb re-derived calls from the multiplex PCR reads in MiXCR, one entry per CDR3 protein. The sample carries approximately 600,000 distinct CDR3 sequences, less than 25% recorded once. The clonotype originates from a man aged 25 to 45 with Graves' ophthalmopathy. The sample consisted of blood.

CDR3 in amino acids: CASSPTTENYEQYF. The CDR3 DNA follows: TGTGCCAGCTCACCAACGACAGAAAACTACGAGCAGTACTTC. The chain recombines TRBV18 with TRBJ2-7, with D maybe TRBD1 (5 bases). The CDR3 sequence is 14 residues long. V lost 2 bases and J lost 3, with 11 bases in between. CDR1 KGHSH and CDR2 LQKENI come from the germline V gene.